These 5 T cell receptor beta chains were all obtained from the same sample, sequenced in a study of lymphopenia after photon versus proton radiotherapy. TCRdb's table, derived via immunoSEQ multiplex PCR, lists solely in-frame clones and lacks some. The sample comprises around 63,000 clones, about 90% of which are singletons, and less than 2.5% rests with the top ten. The source material was peripheral blood, sampled from a patient treated with photon-based radiotherapy. All receptors derive from a man in his forties with gastric cancer.

V usage is TRBV7-6 and J usage is TRBJ2-7; TRBD1 agrees at 12 bases. This CDR3 is built from 16 residues. Germline V gene data show CDR1 as SGHVS and CDR2 as FNYEAQ. V gave up 5 bases and J gave up 0 bases; unmatched junction bases: 5. The CDR3 loop is CASSKGQGASSYEQYF. In DNA form, the CDR3 reads TGTGCCAGCAGCAAGGGACAGGGGGCGAGCTCCTACGAGCAGTACTTC.

The chain has TRBV5-1 and TRBJ2-1; either TRBD1 or TRBD2 may fit D (6 bases each). CDR1 and CDR2 from the germline V gene are SGHRS and YFSETQ. Trimming left V 1 base short and J 3 bases short, with 11 bases between. The CDR3 consists of 15 residues. The CDR3 loop is CASSLWGADYNEQFF. As DNA, the CDR3 is TGCGCCAGCAGCTTGTGGGGGGCCGACTACAATGAGCAGTTCTTC.

This clone has more than one count but fewer than ten. The rearrangement joins TRBV4-1 to TRBJ2-7; D ambiguous. Trimming shortened V by 1 base and J by 0 bases, and 19 bases separated the two germline ends. CDR1 is MGHRA and CDR2 is YSYEKL in the germline V gene. The CDR3 has 18 residues. The CDR3 is CASSQGPHTTYLSYEQYF. Written as DNA, the CDR3 is TGCGCCAGCAGCCAAGGGCCTCACACGACGTACCTCTCCTACGAGCAGTACTTC.

V and J are TRBV5-4 and TRBJ1-2; the match to TRBD1 covers 7 bases. The CDR3 length is 15 residues. Germline V CDR1 and CDR2: SGHNT, YYREEE (reference sequence). V shed 4 bases, J shed 4 bases, and the junction held 10 bases outside the gene matches. CDR3 sequence reads: CASSHKAGGLYGYTF. The CDR3 DNA reads TGTGCCAGCAGCCACAAGGCAGGGGGTCTCTATGGCTACACCTTC.

This chain uses TRBV7-2 with TRBJ2-5; D is uncertain. This CDR3 is 12 amino acids long. Germline V CDR1 and CDR2: SGHTA, FQGNSA. V shed 5 bases and J shed 5 bases, with 9 bases lying between them. The CDR3 is CASSRPGETQYF. The CDR3 nucleotides are TGTGCCAGCAGCCGACCCGGGGAGACCCAGTACTTC.